The present entry profiles one T cell receptor (beta chain) with its context. Clones were read by immunoSEQ multiplex PCR, and TCRdb kept only the in-frame ones, dropping some. The table lists about 5,300 clones, 70% to 90% of them singletons. This sample was taken from a study of immune cell composition in non-small cell lung cancer. Study-level background: Most cases were lung adenocarcinoma or squamous cell carcinoma.

CDR1 and CDR2 (germline): SNHLY, FYNNEI. This CDR3 has 15 amino acids. V was shortened by 5 bases and J by 1 base, with 14 bases between the two germline ends. Normal lung was sampled as far from the tumour as possible, at least 3 cm. DNA was extracted from unsorted cell suspensions stored frozen. Sequencing was performed on non-adjacent lung tissue. This chain connects TRBV2 to TRBJ2-5, with D perhaps TRBD2 (6 bases). The TCR was taken from a human donor with non-small cell lung cancer. Some clones in this sample may be carry-over from other donors' samples. CDR3 sequence: CASSLGQGGQETQYF. The CDR3 DNA reads TGTGCCAGCAGTTTGGGGCAGGGAGGCCAAGAGACCCAGTACTTC.